This record looks at one T cell receptor (beta chain) sequence and its context. Many counts were recorded for this clonotype. Its antigen is still unknown. No base quality information exists; no much larger clone differs at one position. The sample comes from a study of T cells in Graves' hyperthyroidism and ophthalmopathy (dated by TCRdb to about 2019). Background for the entire study: Peripheral blood was collected at initial diagnosis, before any treatment. To identify distinguishing TCR V-J signatures, a discovery cohort of about a hundred patients was used, comprising some 45 with Graves' ophthalmopathy and some 60 with stable Graves' hyperthyroidism. In addition, the study compared T-cell repertoires in thyroid tissue and in blood from six Graves' hyperthyroidism patients. According to the paper, TCR Vbeta CDR3 sequencing was carried out on 135 peripheral blood samples, which came from under 50 ophthalmopathy, under 80 hyperthyroidism and roughly 17 progressor patients. After sampling, hyperthyroidism patients received methimazole starting at 30 mg daily, and ophthalmopathy patients received high-dose intravenous methylprednisolone. For training and testing, the 95 to 100 patients in the discovery cohort were randomly divided in a 7:3 ratio. An independent validation cohort of about 20 hyperthyroidism patients and roughly 16 patients who later progressed to ophthalmopathy tested prospective prediction of ophthalmopathy. Overall study outcomes, separate from this receptor: Most expanded thyroid clonotypes (frequency above 0.001) were also detected in blood, a finding suggesting that blood repertoires may reflect thyroid immune responses. Sample size was not statistically predetermined, and investigators were not blinded to group allocation. During validation, the model predicted progression to ophthalmopathy a median of approximately 6 months ahead of onset, with almost 71% sensitivity and about 75% specificity. Ophthalmopathy was separated from stable hyperthyroidism by a 13 V-J signature model, with 85% to 90% sensitivity and approximately 84% specificity obtained in cross-validation and 80%/75% obtained in testing.

The junction carries 6 bases between V and J, which are trimmed by 0 bases and 3 bases respectively. In the germline V gene, CDR1 corresponds to SNHLY and CDR2 to FYNNEI. Inclusive of the bounding cysteine and phenylalanine, the CDR3 is 13 residues long. Only CDR3 DNA remains: 39 bases, in frame from the first base. Amplification of TCR beta CDR3 regions was carried out from RNA transcripts. The first round of RT-PCR for the TCR CDR3 was performed with the HTBI primer set and the Qiagen OneStep RT-PCR kit. Libraries were constructed in a second round of multiplex PCR, after which size selection and purification were carried out. Paired-end sequencing of the libraries was performed with 100 bp reads on an Illumina HiSeq2000. The authors processed their data as follows. Raw data were processed with SOAPnuke, discarding reads with adapters, uncalled bases, mean Phred below 15, or no exact constant-primer or identifier match. COPE v1.2.5 was used to merge high-quality paired reads, and clonotypes were defined as unique nucleotide sequences. Clonotypes were aligned to IMGT TRBV, TRBD and TRBJ reference segments using MiTCR v1.1. The analysis was restricted to V-J combinations with a frequency above 0.0001, which together covered approximately 99% of the repertoires. A TCS score was defined as the ratio of F50 (clonal expansion) to E x V (chaos), with BLOSUM62-based TCRdist applied between CDR3 peptides within each V-J. Welch's t-statistics and random forest reduced some 510 V-J features to 13, which were used in a naive Bayes classifier (R e1071). The similarity between thyroid and blood repertoires was quantified using the Morisita-Horn index. TCRdb reprocessed the public reads (quality trimming at Q25 with fastp, clone calling with MiXCR) and kept in-frame beta chains. Each entry merges the rows of one CDR3 protein and shows their most common DNA and genes. None of the V and J calls come from the authors' own analysis; TCRdb made them. The sample table contains 85,000 to 110,000 distinct CDR3 sequences; only one count was recorded for less than 55% of them. 26% of the sample comes from the top ten.

Stable Graves' hyperthyroidism was defined as no progression to ophthalmopathy during 18 months of follow-up. Hyperthyroidism patients were newly diagnosed, with disease duration under 2 months, and aged 18 to 65 years. Any patient with an uncontrolled infection, another autoimmune disease, pregnancy or lactation was excluded. Diagnoses were established on the basis of clinical symptoms, serum thyroxine and TRAb, thyroid ultrasound, and orbital computed tomography. Ficoll-Paque density gradient centrifugation was used to isolate PBMCs from around 10 ml of fresh peripheral blood. Total RNA was extracted using Trizol reagent, and RNA quality was assessed on an Agilent 2100 Bioanalyzer.

The V gene is TRBV2 and the J gene is TRBJ2-7, with the D segment identity uncertain. Input material: blood. This clonotype originated in a man between 35 and 55 years old with Graves' hyperthyroidism. The nucleotide sequence reads TGTGCCAGCAGTGAAGCCGCATTCTACGAGCAGTACTTC. It codes for CASSEAAFYEQYF.